Below are 13 T cell receptor beta chains sequenced from a single sample in a study of naive and memory T cell subsets. A UMI-containing oligonucleotide was joined by 3' ligation to the TCR cDNA template. Amplification of ligated cDNA took four PCR rounds with SP2 and nested alpha and beta constant primers. TCRdb reprocessed the 5' RACE reads via MiXCR and lists one record per CDR3 protein. Among approximately 58,000 distinct CDR3 sequences listed, around 7.3% were seen once. Receptors originate from a male donor in good health.

The rearrangement uses TRBV14 and TRBJ2-5, with D possibly called TRBD1 or TRBD2 (5 bases each). This CDR3 has 13 amino acids. The ends were cut back, 1 base at V and 4 bases at J, with 7 bases in the middle. Germline CDR1 and CDR2: SGHDN and FVKESK. The CDR3 sequence: CASSQVGVETQYF. For the CDR3, the DNA is TGTGCCAGCAGCCAAGTGGGGGTAGAGACCCAGTACTTC.

The chain carries TRBV7-6 and TRBJ2-5; D possibly corresponds to TRBD2 (6 bases). V shed 5 bases and J shed 5 bases, with 12 bases lying between them. The CDR3 is 13 residues long. The germline CDR1 and CDR2 sequences are SGHVS and FNYEAQ. DNA of the CDR3: TGTGCCAGCAGCCTAACGGCGGGGGAGACCCAGTACTTC. The encoded protein is CASSLTAGETQYF.

This clonotype was seen only a few times. CDR3 coding DNA: TGTGCCAGCAGCCAACTAATTTCACGTGAGCAGTTCTTC. This encodes CASSQLISREQFF. The chain employs TRBV14 and TRBJ2-1; no firm D call. With 2 bases removed from V and 9 bases from J, the gap between germline ends came to 11 bases. This CDR3 is 13 amino acids long. Germline V gene data show CDR1 as SGHDN and CDR2 as FVKESK.

This clonotype has a handful of counts. The rearrangement joins TRBV10-3 to TRBJ2-5; 9 bases are shared with TRBD1. V was pared by 6 bases and J by 4 bases, with 6 bases of the junction left unmatched. The germline CDR1 and CDR2 sequences are ENHRY and SYGVKD. There are 14 residues in the CDR3. The CDR3 loop is CAIRGQGYSETQYF. The CDR3 DNA reads as TGTGCCATCAGGGGACAGGGATATTCAGAGACCCAGTACTTC.

The table lists this clonotype with many counts. The chain has TRBV29-1 and TRBJ1-4; 9 bases agree with TRBD1. This CDR3 spans 17 amino acids. Germline assignment: CDR1 SQVTM and CDR2 ANQGSEA. The V and J ends lost 8 bases and 7 bases, in that order; junction bases with no gene match: 20. CDR3 nucleotide sequence: TGCAGCTCGTACCGGGACAGGGTTCCTCTAGGAGGTGAAAAACTGTTTTTT. It translates to CSSYRDRVPLGGEKLFF.

The sample holds many counts of this clonotype. The chain employs TRBV27 and TRBJ1-1; 7 nucleotides agree with TRBD1. Trimming removed 4 bases from V and 8 bases from J; junction bases left unmatched: 16. Germline V gene lookup returns CDR1 MNHEY and CDR2 SMNVEV (reference sequence). CDR3 length equals 16 residues. The CDR3 is CASSSATTGTASEAFF. The DNA for the CDR3 is TGTGCCAGCAGTTCAGCTACAACCGGGACAGCCTCAGAAGCTTTCTTT.

The chain carries TRBV29-1 and TRBJ1-2, with 7 bases identical to TRBD1. Germline CDR1 and CDR2: SQVTM and ANQGSEA. Trimming at V came to 5 bases and at J to 3 bases, leaving 9 bases not matched to a gene. This CDR3 spans 14 amino acids. The CDR3 loop reads CSVYGIDRDYGYTF. For the CDR3, the DNA is TGCAGCGTTTACGGAATAGACAGGGACTATGGCTACACCTTC.

Only a few counts were recorded for this clonotype. The V gene is TRBV19, the J gene TRBJ1-5, with a weak D call TRBD1 (5 bases). V lost 7 bases, J lost 3 bases, and 10 bases lay in between. The length of the CDR3 is 13 residues. The V gene's germline CDR1 is LNHDA and CDR2 SQIVND (reference sequence). This CDR3 is CASKDTVNQPQHF. Written as DNA, the CDR3 is TGTGCCAGTAAGGACACGGTCAATCAGCCCCAGCATTTT.

The rearrangement uses TRBV29-1 and TRBJ1-1, with TRBD1 matching 9 bases. This CDR3 region has 16 residues. CDR1 SQVTM and CDR2 ANQGSEA come from the germline V gene. Trimming removed 5 bases from V and 4 bases from J; junction bases left unmatched: 14. The CDR3 is CSVPGPGQGFSTEAFF. In nucleotides, the CDR3 is TGCAGCGTTCCGGGGCCGGGACAGGGTTTCAGCACTGAAGCTTTCTTT.

This clonotype was seen at least ten times. The rearrangement links TRBV7-2 to TRBJ1-5, with D maybe TRBD1 (5 bases). V was trimmed by 5 bases and J by 0 bases, leaving 17 bases between them. The CDR3 is 17 residues long. Germline V lookup: CDR1 SGHTA, CDR2 FQGNSA. The DNA for the CDR3 is TGTGCCAGCAGCCCCCAACCCCCAGGGCATAGCAATCAGCCCCAGCATTTT. It is translated as CASSPQPPGHSNQPQHF.

The chain combines TRBV20-1 with TRBJ2-2; 12 bases are shared with TRBD1. The CDR3 covers 16 residues. Germline V gives CDR1 DFQATT, CDR2 SNEGSKA (reference sequence). The V segment lost 6 bases and the J segment 4 bases; nucleotides outside the gene matches: 9. The CDR3 here is CSARGGTGGVTGELFF. In DNA form, the CDR3 reads TGCAGTGCGAGGGGAGGGACAGGGGGCGTCACCGGGGAGCTGTTTTTT.

Ten or more counts support this clonotype. The rearrangement uses TRBV20-1 and TRBJ1-1; D is perhaps TRBD1 (6 bases). Germline lookup yields CDR1 DFQATT and CDR2 SNEGSKA (reference sequence). Trimming shortened V by 0 bases and J by 6 bases, and 17 bases separated the two germline ends. The CDR3 contains 15 residues. The chain's CDR3 is CSARDGDTDYAEAFF. Written as DNA, the CDR3 is TGCAGTGCTAGAGATGGGGACACCGACTACGCTGAAGCTTTCTTT.

This clonotype came up a few times. V and J are TRBV29-1 and TRBJ2-1; tentative D call: TRBD1 (5 bases). V was cut by 5 bases and J by 6 bases, with 11 bases left in between. The CDR3 runs to 12 residues. Germline V gene sequence: CDR1 SQVTM, CDR2 ANQGSEA. The CDR3 DNA follows: TGCAGCGTTTGGAGACAGTTCAATGAGCAGTTCTTC. Its protein is CSVWRQFNEQFF.